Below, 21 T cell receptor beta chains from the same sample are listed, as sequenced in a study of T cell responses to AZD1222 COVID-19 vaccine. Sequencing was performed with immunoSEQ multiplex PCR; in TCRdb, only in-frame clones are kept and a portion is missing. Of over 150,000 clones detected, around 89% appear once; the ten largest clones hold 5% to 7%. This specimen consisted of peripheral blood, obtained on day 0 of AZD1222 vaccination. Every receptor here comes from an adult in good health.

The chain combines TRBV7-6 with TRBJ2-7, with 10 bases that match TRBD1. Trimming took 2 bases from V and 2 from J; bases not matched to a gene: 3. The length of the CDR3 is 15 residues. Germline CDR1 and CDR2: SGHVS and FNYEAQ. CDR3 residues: CASSLTGTGAYEQYF. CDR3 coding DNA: TGTGCCAGCAGCTTAACCGGGACAGGGGCCTACGAGCAGTACTTC.

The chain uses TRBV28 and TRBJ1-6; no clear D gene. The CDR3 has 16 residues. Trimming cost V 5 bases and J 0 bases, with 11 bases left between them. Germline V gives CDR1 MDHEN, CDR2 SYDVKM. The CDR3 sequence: CASSPSSSSYNSPLHF. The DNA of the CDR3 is TGTGCCAGCAGTCCCTCATCCAGCTCCTATAATTCACCCCTCCACTTT.

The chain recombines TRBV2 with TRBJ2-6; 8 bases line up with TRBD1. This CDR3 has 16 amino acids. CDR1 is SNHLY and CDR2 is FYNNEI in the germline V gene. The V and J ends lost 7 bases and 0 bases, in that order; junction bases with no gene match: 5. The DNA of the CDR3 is TGTGCCAGCACTCGGGACAGGAGCTCTGGGGCCAACGTCCTGACTTTC. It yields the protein CASTRDRSSGANVLTF.

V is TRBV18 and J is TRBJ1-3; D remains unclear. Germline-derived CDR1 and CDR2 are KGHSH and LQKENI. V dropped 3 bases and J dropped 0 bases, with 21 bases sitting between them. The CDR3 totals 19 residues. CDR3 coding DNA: TGTGCCAGCTCACCTCCGGCCCGGGCCAGGCTCGTCTCTGGAAACACCATATATTTT. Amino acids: CASSPPARARLVSGNTIYF.

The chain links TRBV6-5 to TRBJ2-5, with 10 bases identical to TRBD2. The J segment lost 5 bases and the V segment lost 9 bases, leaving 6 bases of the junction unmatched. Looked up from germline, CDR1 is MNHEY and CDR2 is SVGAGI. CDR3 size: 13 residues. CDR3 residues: CASSGGILETQYF. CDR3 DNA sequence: TGTGCCAGTAGCGGGGGGATATTGGAGACCCAGTACTTC.

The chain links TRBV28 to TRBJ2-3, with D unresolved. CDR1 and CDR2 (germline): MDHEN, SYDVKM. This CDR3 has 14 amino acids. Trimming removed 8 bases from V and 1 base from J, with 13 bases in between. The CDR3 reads CASLGGGGTDTQYF. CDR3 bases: TGTGCCAGCCTCGGCGGTGGGGGCACAGATACGCAGTATTTT.

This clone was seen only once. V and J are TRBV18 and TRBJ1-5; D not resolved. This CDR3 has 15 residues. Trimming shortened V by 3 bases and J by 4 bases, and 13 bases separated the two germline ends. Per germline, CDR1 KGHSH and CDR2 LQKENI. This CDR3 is CASSPAGYTNQPQHF. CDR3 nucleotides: TGTGCCAGCTCACCGGCGGGTTACACAAATCAGCCCCAGCATTTT.

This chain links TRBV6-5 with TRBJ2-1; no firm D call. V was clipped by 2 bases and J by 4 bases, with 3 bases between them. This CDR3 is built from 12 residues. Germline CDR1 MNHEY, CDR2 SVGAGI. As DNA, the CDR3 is TGTGCCAGCAGTTACGGGTACAATGAGCAGTTCTTC. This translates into CASSYGYNEQFF.

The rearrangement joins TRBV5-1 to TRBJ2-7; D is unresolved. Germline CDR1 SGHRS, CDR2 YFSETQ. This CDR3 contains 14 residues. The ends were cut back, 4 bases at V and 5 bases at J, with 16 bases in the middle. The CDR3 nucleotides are TGCGCCAGCAGCCCCGAGGTGGGGTTCCACGAGCAGTACTTC. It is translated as CASSPEVGFHEQYF.

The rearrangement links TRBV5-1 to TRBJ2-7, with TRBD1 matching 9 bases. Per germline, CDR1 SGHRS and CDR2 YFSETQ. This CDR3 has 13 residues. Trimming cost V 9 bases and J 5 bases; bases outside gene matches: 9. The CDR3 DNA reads TGCGCCACTCGGGGACAGGGTGTCGACGAGCAGTACTTC. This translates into CATRGQGVDEQYF.

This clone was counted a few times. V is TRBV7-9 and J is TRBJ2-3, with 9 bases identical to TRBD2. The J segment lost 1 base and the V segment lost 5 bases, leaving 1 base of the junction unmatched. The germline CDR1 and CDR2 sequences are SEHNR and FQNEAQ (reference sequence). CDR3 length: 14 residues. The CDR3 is CASSRTSGTDTQYF. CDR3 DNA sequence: TGTGCCAGCAGCCGGACTAGCGGCACAGATACGCAGTATTTT.

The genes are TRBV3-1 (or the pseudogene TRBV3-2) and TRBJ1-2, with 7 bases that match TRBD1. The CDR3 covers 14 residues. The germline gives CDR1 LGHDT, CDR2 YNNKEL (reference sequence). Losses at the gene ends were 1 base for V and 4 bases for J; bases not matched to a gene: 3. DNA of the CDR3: TGTGCCAGCAGCCAAGGGGACAGAGGCTATGGCTACACCTTC. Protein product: CASSQGDRGYGYTF.

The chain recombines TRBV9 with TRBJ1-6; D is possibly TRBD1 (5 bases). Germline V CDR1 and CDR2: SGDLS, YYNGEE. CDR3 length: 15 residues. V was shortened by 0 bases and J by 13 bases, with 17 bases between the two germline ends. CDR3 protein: CASSVDLDTDFPLHF. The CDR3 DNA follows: TGTGCCAGCAGCGTAGATCTGGACACGGATTTCCCCCTCCACTTT. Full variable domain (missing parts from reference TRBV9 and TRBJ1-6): DSGVTQTPKHLITATGQRVTLRCSPRSGDLSVYWYQQSLDQGLQFLIQYYNGEERAKGNILERFSAQQFPDLHSELNLSSLELGDSALYFCASSVDLDTDFPLHFGNGTRLTVT.

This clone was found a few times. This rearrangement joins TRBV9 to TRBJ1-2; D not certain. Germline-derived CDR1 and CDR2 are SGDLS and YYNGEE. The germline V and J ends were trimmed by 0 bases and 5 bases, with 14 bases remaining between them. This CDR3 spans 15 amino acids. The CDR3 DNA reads TGTGCCAGCAGCGTAGACGGGTTTCCCACATATGGCTACACCTTC. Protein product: CASSVDGFPTYGYTF.

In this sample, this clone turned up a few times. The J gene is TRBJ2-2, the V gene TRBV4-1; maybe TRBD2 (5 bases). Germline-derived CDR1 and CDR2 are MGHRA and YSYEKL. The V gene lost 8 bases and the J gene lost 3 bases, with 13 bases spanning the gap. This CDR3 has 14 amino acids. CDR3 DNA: TGCGCCAGCGGGCGGGCAGGATACACCGGGGAGCTGTTTTTT. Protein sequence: CASGRAGYTGELFF.

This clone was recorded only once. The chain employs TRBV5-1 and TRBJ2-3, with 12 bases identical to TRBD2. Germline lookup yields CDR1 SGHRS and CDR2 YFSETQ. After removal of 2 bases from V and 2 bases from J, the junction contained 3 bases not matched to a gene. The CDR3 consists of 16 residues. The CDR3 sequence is CASSFTSGRNTDTQYF. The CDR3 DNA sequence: TGCGCCAGCAGCTTCACTAGCGGGAGGAACACAGATACGCAGTATTTT.

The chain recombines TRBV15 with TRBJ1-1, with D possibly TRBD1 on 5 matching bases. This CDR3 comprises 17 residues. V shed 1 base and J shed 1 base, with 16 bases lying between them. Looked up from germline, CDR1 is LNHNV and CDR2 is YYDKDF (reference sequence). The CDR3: CATSRVPGLGQNTEAFF. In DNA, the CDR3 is TGTGCCACCAGCAGAGTCCCGGGACTCGGGCAGAACACTGAAGCTTTCTTT. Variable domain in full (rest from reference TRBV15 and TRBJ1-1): DAMVIQNPRYQVTQFGKPVTLSCSQTLNHNVMYWYQQKSSQAPKLLFHYYDKDFNNEADTPDNFQSRRPNTSFCFLDIRSPGLGDTAMYLCATSRVPGLGQNTEAFFGQGTRLTVV.

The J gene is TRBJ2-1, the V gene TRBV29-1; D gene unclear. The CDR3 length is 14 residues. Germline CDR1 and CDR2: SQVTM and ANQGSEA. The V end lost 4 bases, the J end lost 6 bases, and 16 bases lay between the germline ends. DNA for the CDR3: TGCAGCGTTGGCGCGCGGAGTCGGAGCAATGAGCAGTTCTTC. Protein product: CSVGARSRSNEQFF.

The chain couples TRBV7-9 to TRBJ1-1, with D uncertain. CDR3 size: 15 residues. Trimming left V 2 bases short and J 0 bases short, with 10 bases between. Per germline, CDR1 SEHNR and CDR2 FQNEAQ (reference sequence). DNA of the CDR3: TGTGCCAGCAGCTTACGCAACAGTTTGAACACTGAAGCTTTCTTT. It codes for CASSLRNSLNTEAFF.

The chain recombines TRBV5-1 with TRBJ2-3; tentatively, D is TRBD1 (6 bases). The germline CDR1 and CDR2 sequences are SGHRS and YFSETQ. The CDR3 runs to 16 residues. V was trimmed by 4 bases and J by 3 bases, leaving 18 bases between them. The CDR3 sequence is CASSQVRGQGTDTQYF. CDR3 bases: TGCGCCAGCAGCCAAGTCAGGGGCCAGGGGACAGATACGCAGTATTTT.

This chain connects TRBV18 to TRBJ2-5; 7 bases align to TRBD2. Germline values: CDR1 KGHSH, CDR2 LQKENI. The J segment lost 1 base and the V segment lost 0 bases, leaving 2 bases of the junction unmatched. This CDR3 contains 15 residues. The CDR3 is CASSPPRTSQETQYF. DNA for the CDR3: TGTGCCAGCTCACCACCGCGGACTAGCCAAGAGACCCAGTACTTC.